This TCR beta chain was recorded in a study of blood T cell repertoires in COVID-19. Data came from immunoSEQ multiplex PCR; TCRdb stores just in-frame clones and leaves some out. Among roughly 250,000 clones listed, 88% were seen once. Germline loops: CDR1 LNHDA, CDR2 SQIVND (reference sequence). CDR3 length: 15 residues. After removal of 7 bases from V and 0 bases from J, the junction contained 7 bases not matched to a gene. Sequences were obtained from PBMCs or T cells enriched from blood (not recorded which). The chain employs TRBV19 and TRBJ2-7; 9 bases align to TRBD2. The sequence came from a woman aged 45-60 years who had recovered from COVID-19. CDR3 in DNA: TGTGCCAGTATGAAGACTAGCGGCCTCTCCTACGAGCAGTACTTC. Translating it yields CASMKTSGLSYEQYF.